Listed below are T cell receptor beta chains from one sample, sequenced in a study of metastatic and nonmetastatic thyroid tumors. TCRdb re-processed the PCR reads through MiXCR. The sample lists roughly 20,000 clones; just over 35% were seen once. The sequencing sample was made of tumor tissue. These receptor sequences come from a female donor with papillary thyroid cancer or a benign thyroid nodule (not recorded which). Some clones in this sample may be carry-over from other donors' samples. Each CDR3 is given with its conserved first and last residue. A D gene is named only where the DNA matches it firmly. Part of the rows lack a size; the others show once, few, many or a class for expanded clones.

V gene: TRBV12-3/TRBV12-4; D gene: -; J gene: TRBJ2-2; clone size: -; CDR3 protein: CASTGLPGGELFF; CDR3 DNA: TGTGCCAGCACAGGACTCCCGGGCGGGGAGCTGTTTTTT
V gene: TRBV11-2; D gene: -; J gene: TRBJ1-2; clone size: -; CDR3 protein: CASSLDLQTWGYTF; CDR3 DNA: TGTGCCAGCAGCTTAGACCTGCAAACCTGGGGCTACACCTTC
V gene: TRBV28; D gene: -; J gene: TRBJ1-5; clone size: few; CDR3 protein: CASTHRGVSNQPQHF; CDR3 DNA: TGTGCCAGCACTCATCGAGGAGTTAGCAATCAGCCCCAGCATTTT
V gene: TRBV11-3; D gene: -; J gene: TRBJ2-3; clone size: -; CDR3 protein: CASSLRGADTQYF; CDR3 DNA: TGTGCCAGCAGCTTAAGAGGGGCAGATACGCAGTATTTT
V gene: TRBV19; D gene: -; J gene: TRBJ1-5; clone size: -; CDR3 protein: CASSIGGRQGKRHF; CDR3 DNA: TGTGCCAGTAGTATAGGCGGTAGGCAGGGCAAACGGCATTTT
V gene: TRBV20-1; D gene: TRBD2; J gene: TRBJ2-1; clone size: few; CDR3 protein: CSAFSGRVLHEQFF; CDR3 DNA: TGCAGTGCCTTCAGCGGGAGAGTCCTCCATGAGCAGTTCTTC
V gene: TRBV5-1; D gene: -; J gene: TRBJ2-7; clone size: -; CDR3 protein: CASTSASGGGYTSYEQYF; CDR3 DNA: TGCGCCAGCACCAGTGCCTCGGGTGGGGGTTATACATCCTACGAGCAGTACTTC
V gene: TRBV7-9; D gene: -; J gene: TRBJ2-7; clone size: -; CDR3 protein: CASSSPSYYEQYF; CDR3 DNA: TGTGCCAGCAGCTCGCCGTCCTACTACGAGCAGTACTTC
V gene: TRBV6-1; D gene: TRBD2; J gene: TRBJ2-1; clone size: few; CDR3 protein: CASILAGGPYEQFF; CDR3 DNA: TGTGCCAGCATCCTAGCGGGAGGGCCGTATGAGCAGTTCTTC
V gene: TRBV5-1; D gene: TRBD1; J gene: TRBJ1-2; clone size: large; CDR3 protein: CASGTGATNGYTF; CDR3 DNA: TGCGCCAGTGGGACAGGGGCAACTAATGGCTACACCTTC
V gene: TRBV5-1; D gene: -; J gene: TRBJ2-2; clone size: -; CDR3 protein: CASSWDTGNTGELFF; CDR3 DNA: TGCGCCAGCAGCTGGGACACAGGGAACACCGGGGAGCTGTTTTTT
V gene: TRBV19; D gene: -; J gene: TRBJ1-6; clone size: -; CDR3 protein: CASSIVATNSPLHF; CDR3 DNA: TGTGCCAGTAGTATTGTGGCCACTAATTCACCCCTCCACTTT
V gene: TRBV7-2; D gene: -; J gene: TRBJ2-7; clone size: -; CDR3 protein: CASSLGQGYSYEQYF; CDR3 DNA: TGTGCCAGCAGCTTAGGGCAGGGGTACTCCTACGAGCAGTACTTC
V gene: TRBV7-7; D gene: TRBD2; J gene: TRBJ2-7; clone size: -; CDR3 protein: CASSPGLAGLYEQYF; CDR3 DNA: TGTGCCAGCAGCCCGGGACTAGCGGGACTCTACGAGCAGTACTTC
V gene: TRBV9; D gene: -; J gene: TRBJ2-2; clone size: -; CDR3 protein: CASSVGGSIPGELFF; CDR3 DNA: TGTGCCAGCAGCGTAGGGGGGTCAATTCCCGGGGAGCTGTTTTTT
V gene: TRBV11-3; D gene: TRBD1; J gene: TRBJ2-1; clone size: once; CDR3 protein: CASSPQTGVNEQFF; CDR3 DNA: TGTGCCAGCAGCCCTCAGACAGGGGTGAATGAGCAGTTCTTC
V gene: TRBV6-1; D gene: TRBD1; J gene: TRBJ1-2; clone size: many; CDR3 protein: CATSRQGKLGYTF; CDR3 DNA: TGTGCCACCAGCAGACAGGGAAAGTTGGGCTACACCTTC
V gene: TRBV7-2; D gene: -; J gene: TRBJ2-3; clone size: -; CDR3 protein: CASSPTLGTDTQYF; CDR3 DNA: TGTGCCAGCAGCCCTACACTGGGAACAGATACGCAGTATTTT
V gene: TRBV7-3; D gene: TRBD2; J gene: TRBJ2-1; clone size: -; CDR3 protein: CASSLGSGRLDEQFF; CDR3 DNA: TGTGCCAGCAGCTTGGGAAGCGGGAGGTTGGATGAGCAGTTCTTC
V gene: TRBV4-3; D gene: -; J gene: TRBJ2-1; clone size: -; CDR3 protein: CASSQDSSSYNEQFF; CDR3 DNA: TGCGCCAGCAGCCAAGATTCAAGCTCCTACAATGAGCAGTTCTTC
V gene: TRBV4-1; D gene: -; J gene: TRBJ1-3; clone size: once; CDR3 protein: CASSQTRGNTIYF; CDR3 DNA: TGCGCCAGCAGCCAAACCAGAGGGAACACCATATATTTT
V gene: TRBV11-3; D gene: -; J gene: TRBJ2-7; clone size: -; CDR3 protein: CASSLVAGHTYEQYF; CDR3 DNA: TGTGCCAGCAGCTTAGTGGCAGGACATACCTACGAGCAGTACTTC
V gene: TRBV12-3/TRBV12-4; D gene: TRBD2; J gene: TRBJ2-5; clone size: few; CDR3 protein: CASSLSGAETQYF; CDR3 DNA: TGTGCCAGCAGTTTGAGCGGGGCAGAGACCCAGTACTTC
V gene: TRBV5-1; D gene: TRBD1; J gene: TRBJ2-5; clone size: -; CDR3 protein: CASSLSGGQETQYF; CDR3 DNA: TGCGCCAGCAGCCTATCAGGGGGCCAGGAGACCCAGTACTTC
V gene: TRBV7-8; D gene: TRBD1; J gene: TRBJ2-3; clone size: once; CDR3 protein: CASSLRSWGQSIDTQYF; CDR3 DNA: TGTGCCAGCAGCTTAAGGTCCTGGGGACAGAGCATAGATACGCAGTATTTT
V gene: TRBV10-1; D gene: -; J gene: TRBJ2-1; clone size: -; CDR3 protein: CASSPGHNEQFF; CDR3 DNA: TGCGCCAGCAGTCCAGGGCACAATGAGCAGTTCTTC
V gene: TRBV4-3; D gene: -; J gene: TRBJ2-1; clone size: few; CDR3 protein: CASSGGGRNEQFF; CDR3 DNA: TGCGCCAGCAGCGGGGGTGGACGGAATGAGCAGTTCTTC
V gene: TRBV13; D gene: -; J gene: TRBJ2-7; clone size: -; CDR3 protein: CASSLEGGRRQYF; CDR3 DNA: TGTGCCAGCAGCTTAGAGGGGGGGAGACGGCAGTACTTC
V gene: TRBV7-9; D gene: TRBD1; J gene: TRBJ2-7; clone size: -; CDR3 protein: CASSINRDSPYEQYF; CDR3 DNA: TGTGCCAGCAGTATCAACCGGGACAGCCCCTACGAGCAGTACTTC
V gene: TRBV11-2; D gene: TRBD2; J gene: TRBJ2-3; clone size: few; CDR3 protein: CASSLLAGGFADTQYF; CDR3 DNA: TGTGCCAGCAGCTTACTAGCGGGAGGGTTCGCAGATACGCAGTATTTT
V gene: TRBV2; D gene: -; J gene: TRBJ1-2; clone size: few; CDR3 protein: CASIPTSNYGYTF; CDR3 DNA: TGTGCCAGCATTCCGACTTCGAACTATGGCTACACCTTC
V gene: TRBV6-4; D gene: -; J gene: TRBJ2-2; clone size: few; CDR3 protein: CASSVTNTGELFF; CDR3 DNA: TGTGCCAGCAGTGTGACGAACACCGGGGAGCTGTTTTTT
V gene: TRBV28; D gene: TRBD1; J gene: TRBJ1-2; clone size: -; CDR3 protein: CASSVGTGDDYGYTF; CDR3 DNA: TGTGCCAGCAGTGTAGGGACAGGGGATGACTATGGCTACACCTTC
V gene: TRBV11-2; D gene: TRBD2; J gene: TRBJ2-1; clone size: -; CDR3 protein: CASSAAGTSIHNEQFF; CDR3 DNA: TGTGCCAGCAGCGCGGCCGGGACTAGCATTCACAATGAGCAGTTCTTC
V gene: TRBV28; D gene: TRBD2; J gene: TRBJ2-1; clone size: -; CDR3 protein: CASSSNQAGEIYNEQFF; CDR3 DNA: TGTGCCAGCAGTTCGAACCAAGCGGGAGAAATCTACAATGAGCAGTTCTTC
V gene: TRBV6-2/TRBV6-3; D gene: -; J gene: TRBJ2-7; clone size: -; CDR3 protein: CASSYTNLDLPLSSYEQYF; CDR3 DNA: TGTGCCAGCAGTTACACGAATTTGGACCTACCCCTGAGCTCCTACGAGCAGTACTTC
V gene: TRBV24-1; D gene: TRBD2; J gene: TRBJ2-2; clone size: -; CDR3 protein: CATSVTSGRGGGELFF; CDR3 DNA: TGTGCCACCAGTGTGACAAGCGGGAGGGGCGGCGGGGAGCTGTTTTTT
V gene: TRBV6-5; D gene: -; J gene: TRBJ2-2; clone size: -; CDR3 protein: CASSSGPNTGELFF; CDR3 DNA: TGTGCCAGCAGTTCCGGGCCGAACACCGGGGAGCTGTTTTTT
V gene: TRBV7-9; D gene: -; J gene: TRBJ2-2; clone size: few; CDR3 protein: CASSYGTNTGELFF; CDR3 DNA: TGTGCCAGCAGCTACGGAACGAACACCGGGGAGCTGTTTTTT
V gene: TRBV5-1; D gene: -; J gene: TRBJ1-4; clone size: -; CDR3 protein: CASSLGRFDEKLFF; CDR3 DNA: TGCGCCAGCAGCTTGGGCCGATTCGATGAAAAACTGTTTTTT
V gene: TRBV10-3; D gene: TRBD2; J gene: TRBJ2-7; clone size: -; CDR3 protein: CAISEAGGSYEQYF; CDR3 DNA: TGTGCCATCAGTGAAGCGGGGGGGTCCTACGAGCAGTACTTC
V gene: TRBV18; D gene: -; J gene: TRBJ2-7; clone size: -; CDR3 protein: CASSPPGLPPQQYF; CDR3 DNA: TGTGCCAGCTCACCACCCGGGCTACCGCCTCAGCAGTACTTC
V gene: TRBV6-2/TRBV6-3; D gene: TRBD1; J gene: TRBJ2-7; clone size: -; CDR3 protein: CASSWGQGYEQYF; CDR3 DNA: TGTGCCAGCAGTTGGGGACAGGGCTACGAGCAGTACTTC
V gene: TRBV7-6; D gene: TRBD2; J gene: TRBJ2-2; clone size: -; CDR3 protein: CASRTSGKGGELFF; CDR3 DNA: TGTGCCAGCAGGACTAGCGGGAAAGGCGGGGAGCTGTTTTTT
V gene: TRBV28; D gene: TRBD1; J gene: TRBJ2-3; clone size: few; CDR3 protein: CASSPGQGLGTQYF; CDR3 DNA: TGTGCCAGCAGCCCGGGACAGGGATTGGGTACGCAGTATTTT
V gene: TRBV19; D gene: -; J gene: TRBJ1-1; clone size: few; CDR3 protein: CATKTGWAEAFF; CDR3 DNA: TGTGCCACCAAAACAGGTTGGGCTGAAGCTTTCTTT
V gene: TRBV11-2; D gene: TRBD2; J gene: TRBJ2-1; clone size: -; CDR3 protein: CASSLDSGRYNEQFF; CDR3 DNA: TGTGCCAGCAGCTTAGATAGCGGGAGGTACAATGAGCAGTTCTTC
V gene: TRBV6-2/TRBV6-3; D gene: TRBD1; J gene: TRBJ2-1; clone size: few; CDR3 protein: CASSPGTGDYNEQFF; CDR3 DNA: TGTGCCAGCAGCCCCGGGACAGGGGACTACAATGAGCAGTTCTTC
V gene: TRBV5-1; D gene: TRBD2; J gene: TRBJ2-3; clone size: -; CDR3 protein: CASSSGLAAFKADTQYF; CDR3 DNA: TGCGCCAGCAGCTCCGGACTAGCGGCTTTTAAAGCAGATACGCAGTATTTT
V gene: TRBV28; D gene: TRBD2; J gene: TRBJ2-1; clone size: few; CDR3 protein: CASRQWSGAYNEQFF; CDR3 DNA: TGTGCCAGCAGACAGTGGAGCGGGGCCTACAATGAGCAGTTCTTC
V gene: TRBV28; D gene: -; J gene: TRBJ1-1; clone size: -; CDR3 protein: CASTSGDLNTEAFF; CDR3 DNA: TGTGCCAGCACCTCGGGGGATCTGAACACTGAAGCTTTCTTT
V gene: TRBV20-1; D gene: TRBD2; J gene: TRBJ2-1; clone size: -; CDR3 protein: CSARDEGLAGGDEQFF; CDR3 DNA: TGCAGTGCTAGAGATGAGGGACTAGCGGGAGGGGATGAGCAGTTCTTC
V gene: TRBV12-3/TRBV12-4; D gene: -; J gene: TRBJ2-7; clone size: -; CDR3 protein: CASRRLLSSYEQYF; CDR3 DNA: TGTGCCAGCAGGAGACTACTTAGCTCCTACGAGCAGTACTTC
V gene: TRBV28; D gene: -; J gene: TRBJ1-6; clone size: -; CDR3 protein: CASTEAGGLDSPLHF; CDR3 DNA: TGTGCCAGCACCGAGGCGGGGGGGCTGGATTCACCCCTCCACTTT
V gene: TRBV20-1; D gene: -; J gene: TRBJ2-7; clone size: -; CDR3 protein: CSASPHYEQYF; CDR3 DNA: TGCAGTGCTAGCCCCCACTACGAGCAGTACTTC
V gene: TRBV4-3; D gene: -; J gene: TRBJ1-2; clone size: -; CDR3 protein: CASSQMRQDLSNYGYTF; CDR3 DNA: TGCGCCAGCAGCCAAATGAGACAGGATCTCTCTAACTATGGCTACACCTTC
V gene: TRBV11-3; D gene: TRBD2; J gene: TRBJ2-1; clone size: once; CDR3 protein: CASSLGSQIAGGLWDEQFF; CDR3 DNA: TGTGCCAGCAGCTTAGGTTCCCAAATAGCGGGAGGCCTCTGGGATGAGCAGTTCTTC